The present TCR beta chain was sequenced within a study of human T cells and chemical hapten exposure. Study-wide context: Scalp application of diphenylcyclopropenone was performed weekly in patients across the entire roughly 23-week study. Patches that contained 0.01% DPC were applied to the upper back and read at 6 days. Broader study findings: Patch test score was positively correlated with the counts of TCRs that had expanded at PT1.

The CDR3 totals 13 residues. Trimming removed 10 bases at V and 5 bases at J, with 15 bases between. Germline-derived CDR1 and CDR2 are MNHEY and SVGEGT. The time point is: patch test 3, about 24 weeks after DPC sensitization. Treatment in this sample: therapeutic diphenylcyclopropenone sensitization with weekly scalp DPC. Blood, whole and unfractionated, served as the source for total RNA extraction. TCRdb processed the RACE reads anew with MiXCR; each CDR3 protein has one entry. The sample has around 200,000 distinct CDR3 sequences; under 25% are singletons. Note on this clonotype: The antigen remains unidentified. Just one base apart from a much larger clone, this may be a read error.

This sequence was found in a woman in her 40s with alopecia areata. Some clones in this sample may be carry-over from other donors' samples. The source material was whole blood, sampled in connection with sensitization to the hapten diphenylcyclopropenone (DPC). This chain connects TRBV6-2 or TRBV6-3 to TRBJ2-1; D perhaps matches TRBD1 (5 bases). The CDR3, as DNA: TGTGCCAACAGCAGGGATTCCCACAATGAGCAGTTCTTC. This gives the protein CANSRDSHNEQFF.